This T cell receptor (beta chain) comes out of a study of T-cell reconstitution after alpha-beta-depleted transplantation in children. From germline, CDR1 is LNHDA and CDR2 SQIVND (reference sequence). Trimming took 9 bases from V and 6 from J; bases not matched to a gene: 11. This CDR3 comprises 14 residues. Construction of the TCRbeta library involved unique molecular identifiers. From the PCR reads, TCRdb called clonotypes with MiXCR, one entry per CDR3 protein. The repertoire holds some 500,000 distinct CDR3 sequences, with 15% to 20% as singletons. J is TRBJ1-5 and V is TRBV19; the match to TRBD1 covers 7 bases. The receptor's source is a human donor who donated a stem cell graft to a child with acute lymphoblastic leukemia. The sample in question was PBMCs from the stem cell graft donor, obtained from the stem cell graft. CDR3 sequence (DNA): TGTGCCAGCTCCGGGACAGTATATGGTCAGCCCCAGCATTTT. It codes for CASSGTVYGQPQHF.